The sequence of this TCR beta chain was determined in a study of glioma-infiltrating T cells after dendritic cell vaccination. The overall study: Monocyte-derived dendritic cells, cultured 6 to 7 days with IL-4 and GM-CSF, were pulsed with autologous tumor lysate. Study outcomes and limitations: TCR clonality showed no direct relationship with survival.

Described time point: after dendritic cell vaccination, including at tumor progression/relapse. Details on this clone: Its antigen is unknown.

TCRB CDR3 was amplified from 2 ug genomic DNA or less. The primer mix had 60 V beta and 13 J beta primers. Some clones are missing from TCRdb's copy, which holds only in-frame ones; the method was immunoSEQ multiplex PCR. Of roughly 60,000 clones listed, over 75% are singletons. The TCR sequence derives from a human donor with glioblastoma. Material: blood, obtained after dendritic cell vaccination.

CDR3 coding DNA: TGTGCCAGCAGCATTACAGGGGATTTAGATGGCTACACCTTC. Translated: CASSITGDLDGYTF. The chain recombines TRBV6-6 with TRBJ1-2; TRBD1 agrees at 7 bases. The CDR3 spans 14 residues. Trimming took 6 bases from V and 6 from J; bases not matched to a gene: 10. In germline, CDR1 is MNHNY, CDR2 SVGAGI (reference sequence).